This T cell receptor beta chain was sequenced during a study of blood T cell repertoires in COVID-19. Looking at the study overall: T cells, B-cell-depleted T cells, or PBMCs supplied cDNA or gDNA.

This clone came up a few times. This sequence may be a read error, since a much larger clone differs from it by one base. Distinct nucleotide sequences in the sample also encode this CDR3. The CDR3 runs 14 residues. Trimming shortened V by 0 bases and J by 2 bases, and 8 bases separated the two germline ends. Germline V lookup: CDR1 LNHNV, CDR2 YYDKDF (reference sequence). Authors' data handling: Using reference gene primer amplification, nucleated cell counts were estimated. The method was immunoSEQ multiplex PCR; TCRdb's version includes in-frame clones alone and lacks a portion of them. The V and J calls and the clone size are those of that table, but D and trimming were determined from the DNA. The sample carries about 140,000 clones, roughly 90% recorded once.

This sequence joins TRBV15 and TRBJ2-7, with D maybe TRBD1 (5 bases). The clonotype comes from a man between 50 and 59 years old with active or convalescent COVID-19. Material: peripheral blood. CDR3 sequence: CATSRDRGPYEQYF. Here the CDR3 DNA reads TGTGCCACCAGCAGAGATAGGGGCCCCTACGAGCAGTACTTC.